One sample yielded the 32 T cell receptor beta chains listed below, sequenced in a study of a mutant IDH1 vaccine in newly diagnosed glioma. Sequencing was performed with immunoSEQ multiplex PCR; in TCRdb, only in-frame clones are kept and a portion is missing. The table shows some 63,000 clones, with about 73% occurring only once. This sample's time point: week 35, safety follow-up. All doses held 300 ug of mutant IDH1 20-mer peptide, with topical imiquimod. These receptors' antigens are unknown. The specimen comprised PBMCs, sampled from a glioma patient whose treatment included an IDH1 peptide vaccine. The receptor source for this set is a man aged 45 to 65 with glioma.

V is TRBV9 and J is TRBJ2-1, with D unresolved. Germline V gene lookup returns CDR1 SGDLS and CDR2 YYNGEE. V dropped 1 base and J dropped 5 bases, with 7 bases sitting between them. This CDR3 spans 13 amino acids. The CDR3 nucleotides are TGTGCCAGCAGCGTATCCCCGGACAATGAGCAGTTCTTC. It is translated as CASSVSPDNEQFF.

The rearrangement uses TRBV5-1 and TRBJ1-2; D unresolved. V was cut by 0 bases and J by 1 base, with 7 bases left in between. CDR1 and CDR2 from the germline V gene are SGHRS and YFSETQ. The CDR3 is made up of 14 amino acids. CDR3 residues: CASSLGRLNYGYTF. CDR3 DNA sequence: TGCGCCAGCAGCTTGGGCAGGCTTAACTATGGCTACACCTTC. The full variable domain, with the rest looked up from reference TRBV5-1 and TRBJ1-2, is KAGVTQTPRYLIKTRGQQVTLSCSPISGHRSVSWYQQTPGQGLQFLFEYFSETQRNKGNFPGRFSGRQFSNSRSEMNVSTLELGDSALYLCASSLGRLNYGYTFGSGTRLTVV.

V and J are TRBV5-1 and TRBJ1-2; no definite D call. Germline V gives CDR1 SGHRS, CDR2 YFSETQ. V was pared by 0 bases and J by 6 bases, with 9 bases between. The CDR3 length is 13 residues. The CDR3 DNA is TGCGCCAGCAGCTTGGATGACGGGGATGGCTACACCTTC. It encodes CASSLDDGDGYTF.

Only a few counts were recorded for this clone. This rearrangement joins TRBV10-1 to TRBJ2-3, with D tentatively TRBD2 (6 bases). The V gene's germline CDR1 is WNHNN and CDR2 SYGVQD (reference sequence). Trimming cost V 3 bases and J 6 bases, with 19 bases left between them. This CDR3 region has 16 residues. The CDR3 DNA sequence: TGCGCCAGCAGTGAAGAGGGTAGCGGATCAGGGGATACGCAGTATTTT. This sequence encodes CASSEEGSGSGDTQYF.

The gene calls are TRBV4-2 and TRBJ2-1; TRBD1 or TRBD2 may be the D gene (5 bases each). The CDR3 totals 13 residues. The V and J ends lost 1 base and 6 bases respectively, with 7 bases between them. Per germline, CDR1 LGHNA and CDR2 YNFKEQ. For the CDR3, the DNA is TGTGCCAGCAGCCAAGGGGGGTCCAATGAGCAGTTCTTC. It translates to CASSQGGSNEQFF.

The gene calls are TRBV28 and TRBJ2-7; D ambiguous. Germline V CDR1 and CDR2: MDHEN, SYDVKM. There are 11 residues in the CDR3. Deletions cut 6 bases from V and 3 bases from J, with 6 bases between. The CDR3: CASSGRYEQYF. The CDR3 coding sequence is TGTGCCAGCAGCGGACGCTACGAGCAGTACTTC.

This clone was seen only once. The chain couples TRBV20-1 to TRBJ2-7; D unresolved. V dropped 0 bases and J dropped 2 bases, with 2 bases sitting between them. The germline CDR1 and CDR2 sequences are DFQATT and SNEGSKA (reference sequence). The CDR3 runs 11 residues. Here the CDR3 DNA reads TGCAGTGCTAGAGATCCCTACGAGCAGTACTTC. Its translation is CSARDPYEQYF.

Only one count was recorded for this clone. The CDR3 loop is CASSPGGREQYF. The CDR3 DNA follows: TGTGCCAGCAGTCCAGGGGGCCGGGAGCAGTACTTC. This rearrangement joins TRBV7-2 to TRBJ2-7; 8 nucleotides line up with TRBD1. The germline gives CDR1 SGHTA, CDR2 FQGNSA. J gave up 7 bases and V 6 bases, and 5 bases lay outside the gene matches. The CDR3 totals 12 residues. The whole variable domain, remainder taken from reference TRBV7-2 and TRBJ2-7, is GAGVSQSPSNKVTEKGKDVELRCDPISGHTALYWYRQSLGQGLEFLIYFQGNSAPDKSGLPSDRFSAERTGGSVSTLTIQRTQQEDSAVYLCASSPGGREQYFGPGTRLTVT.

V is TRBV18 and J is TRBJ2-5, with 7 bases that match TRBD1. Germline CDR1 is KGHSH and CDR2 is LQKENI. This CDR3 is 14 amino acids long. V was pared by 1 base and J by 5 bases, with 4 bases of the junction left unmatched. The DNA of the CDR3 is TGTGCCAGCTCACCACTCAAGACAGGGGAGACCCAGTACTTC. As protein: CASSPLKTGETQYF.

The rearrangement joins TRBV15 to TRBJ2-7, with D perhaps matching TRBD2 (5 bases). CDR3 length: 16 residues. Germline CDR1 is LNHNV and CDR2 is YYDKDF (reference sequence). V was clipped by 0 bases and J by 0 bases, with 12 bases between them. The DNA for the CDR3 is TGTGCCACCAGCAGAGATGGAGGACCCCCCTCCTACGAGCAGTACTTC. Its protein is CATSRDGGPPSYEQYF.

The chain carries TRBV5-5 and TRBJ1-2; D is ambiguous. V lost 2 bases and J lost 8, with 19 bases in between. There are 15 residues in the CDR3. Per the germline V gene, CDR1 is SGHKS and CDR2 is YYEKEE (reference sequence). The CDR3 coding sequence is TGTGCCAGCAGCTTAGCGACGCGTCAGGTCGGCGGCTACACCTTC. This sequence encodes CASSLATRQVGGYTF.

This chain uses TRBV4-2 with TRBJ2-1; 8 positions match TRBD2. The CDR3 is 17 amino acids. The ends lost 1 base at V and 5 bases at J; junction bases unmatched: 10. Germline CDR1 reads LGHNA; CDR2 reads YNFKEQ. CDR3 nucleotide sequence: TGTGCCAGCAGCCAAGCGCCGGGACTAGTAGGGGACAATGAGCAGTTCTTC. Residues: CASSQAPGLVGDNEQFF.

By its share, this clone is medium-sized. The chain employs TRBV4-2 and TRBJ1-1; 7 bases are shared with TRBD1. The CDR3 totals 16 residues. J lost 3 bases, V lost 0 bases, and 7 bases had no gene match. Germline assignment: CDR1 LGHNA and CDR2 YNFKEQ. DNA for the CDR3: TGTGCCAGCAGCCAAGATTGGCGACAGGGTCACACTGAAGCTTTCTTT. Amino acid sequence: CASSQDWRQGHTEAFF.

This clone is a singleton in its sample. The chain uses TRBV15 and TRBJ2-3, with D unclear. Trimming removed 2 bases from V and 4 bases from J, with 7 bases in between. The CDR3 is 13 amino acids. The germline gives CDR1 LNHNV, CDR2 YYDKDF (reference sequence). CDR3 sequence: CATSRQTSDTQYF. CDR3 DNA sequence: TGTGCCACCAGCAGACAGACTTCAGATACGCAGTATTTT.

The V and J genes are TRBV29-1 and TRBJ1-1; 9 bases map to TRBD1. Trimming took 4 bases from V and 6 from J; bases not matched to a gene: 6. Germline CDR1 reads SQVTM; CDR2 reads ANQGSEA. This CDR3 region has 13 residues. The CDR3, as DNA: TGCAGCGTTGTAGGGACAGGGATACCTGAAGCTTTCTTT. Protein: CSVVGTGIPEAFF.

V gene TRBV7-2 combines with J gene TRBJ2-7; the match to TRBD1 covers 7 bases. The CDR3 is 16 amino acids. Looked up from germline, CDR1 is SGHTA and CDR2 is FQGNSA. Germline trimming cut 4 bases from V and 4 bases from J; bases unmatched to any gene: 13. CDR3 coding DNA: TGTGCCAGCAGCTCGGGTAGGGGGCGACAAAGGTACGAGCAGTACTTC. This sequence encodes CASSSGRGRQRYEQYF.

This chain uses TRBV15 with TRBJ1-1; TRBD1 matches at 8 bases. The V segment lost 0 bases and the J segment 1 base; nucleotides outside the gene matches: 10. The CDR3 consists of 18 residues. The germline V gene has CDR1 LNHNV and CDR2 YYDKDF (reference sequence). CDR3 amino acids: CATSRDLARGLGNTEAFF. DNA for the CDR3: TGTGCCACCAGCAGAGATCTAGCCAGGGGGCTTGGGAACACTGAAGCTTTCTTT.

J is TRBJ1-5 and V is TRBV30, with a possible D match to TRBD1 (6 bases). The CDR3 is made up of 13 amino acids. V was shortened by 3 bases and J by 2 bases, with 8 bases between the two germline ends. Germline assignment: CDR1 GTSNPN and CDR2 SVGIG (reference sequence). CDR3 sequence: CAWSHRGNQPQHF. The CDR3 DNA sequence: TGTGCCTGGAGCCACAGGGGCAATCAGCCCCAGCATTTT.

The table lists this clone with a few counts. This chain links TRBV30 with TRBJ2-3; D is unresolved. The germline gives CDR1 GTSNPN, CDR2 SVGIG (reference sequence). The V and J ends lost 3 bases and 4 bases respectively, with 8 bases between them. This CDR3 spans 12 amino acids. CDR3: CAWRAFSDTQYF. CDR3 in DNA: TGTGCCTGGAGAGCGTTTTCAGATACGCAGTATTTT.

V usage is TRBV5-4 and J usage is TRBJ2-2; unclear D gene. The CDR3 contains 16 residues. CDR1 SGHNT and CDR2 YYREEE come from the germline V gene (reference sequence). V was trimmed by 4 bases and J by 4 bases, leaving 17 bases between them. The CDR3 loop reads CASSQPGGLSTGELFF. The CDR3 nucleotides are TGTGCCAGCAGCCAGCCGGGTGGGCTATCCACCGGGGAGCTGTTTTTT.

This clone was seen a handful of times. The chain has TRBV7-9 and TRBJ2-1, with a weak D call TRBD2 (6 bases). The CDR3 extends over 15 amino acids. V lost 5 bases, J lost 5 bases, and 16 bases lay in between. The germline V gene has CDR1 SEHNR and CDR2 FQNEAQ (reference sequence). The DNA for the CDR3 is TGTGCCAGCAGCCCTGGGGGGAGAGCACACAATGAGCAGTTCTTC. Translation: CASSPGGRAHNEQFF.

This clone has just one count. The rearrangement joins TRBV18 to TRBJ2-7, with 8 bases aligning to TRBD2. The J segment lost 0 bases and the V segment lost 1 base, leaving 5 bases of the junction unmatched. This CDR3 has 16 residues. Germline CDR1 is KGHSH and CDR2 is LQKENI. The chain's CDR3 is CASSPRAAGASYEQYF. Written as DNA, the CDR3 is TGTGCCAGCTCACCACGGGCAGCGGGGGCCTCCTACGAGCAGTACTTC. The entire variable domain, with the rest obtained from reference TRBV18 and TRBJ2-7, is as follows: NAGVMQNPRHLVRRRGQEARLRCSPMKGHSHVYWYRQLPEEGLKFMVYLQKENIIDESGMPKERFSAEFPKEGPSILRIQQVVRGDSAAYFCASSPRAAGASYEQYFGPGTRLTVT.

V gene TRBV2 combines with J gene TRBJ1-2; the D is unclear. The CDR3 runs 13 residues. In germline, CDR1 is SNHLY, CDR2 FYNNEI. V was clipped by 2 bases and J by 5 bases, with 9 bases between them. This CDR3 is CASSESQRYGYTF. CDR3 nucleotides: TGTGCCAGCAGTGAATCTCAGAGGTATGGCTACACCTTC.

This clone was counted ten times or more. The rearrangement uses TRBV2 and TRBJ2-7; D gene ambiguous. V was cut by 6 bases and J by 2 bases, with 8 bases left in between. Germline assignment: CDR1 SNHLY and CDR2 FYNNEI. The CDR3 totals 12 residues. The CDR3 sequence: CASRVTAYEQYF. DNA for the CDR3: TGTGCCAGCAGAGTTACGGCCTACGAGCAGTACTTC.

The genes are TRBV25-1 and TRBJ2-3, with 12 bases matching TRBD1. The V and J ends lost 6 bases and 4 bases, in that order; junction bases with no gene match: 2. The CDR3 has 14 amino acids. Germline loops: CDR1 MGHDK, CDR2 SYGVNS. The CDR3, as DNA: TGTGCCAGCAGGGGACAGGGGGCCGCAGATACGCAGTATTTT. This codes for CASRGQGAADTQYF.

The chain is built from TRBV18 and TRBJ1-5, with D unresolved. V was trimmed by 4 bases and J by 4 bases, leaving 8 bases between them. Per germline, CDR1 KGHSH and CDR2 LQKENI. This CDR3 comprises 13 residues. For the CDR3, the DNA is TGTGCCAGCTCACTCGCTTTAAATCAGCCCCAGCATTTT. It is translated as CASSLALNQPQHF. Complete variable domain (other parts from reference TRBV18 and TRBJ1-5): NAGVMQNPRHLVRRRGQEARLRCSPMKGHSHVYWYRQLPEEGLKFMVYLQKENIIDESGMPKERFSAEFPKEGPSILRIQQVVRGDSAAYFCASSLALNQPQHFGDGTRLSIL.

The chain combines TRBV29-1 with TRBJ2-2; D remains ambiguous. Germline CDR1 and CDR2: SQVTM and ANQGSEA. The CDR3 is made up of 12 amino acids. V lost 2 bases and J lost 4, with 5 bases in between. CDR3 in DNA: TGCAGCGTTGAATGGGGCACCGGGGAGCTGTTTTTT. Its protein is CSVEWGTGELFF.

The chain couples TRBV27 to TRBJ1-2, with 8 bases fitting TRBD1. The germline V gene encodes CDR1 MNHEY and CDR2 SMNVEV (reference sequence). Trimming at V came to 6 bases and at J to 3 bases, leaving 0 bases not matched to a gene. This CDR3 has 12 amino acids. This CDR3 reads CASRQGDYGYTF. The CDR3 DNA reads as TGTGCCAGCAGACAGGGGGACTATGGCTACACCTTC.

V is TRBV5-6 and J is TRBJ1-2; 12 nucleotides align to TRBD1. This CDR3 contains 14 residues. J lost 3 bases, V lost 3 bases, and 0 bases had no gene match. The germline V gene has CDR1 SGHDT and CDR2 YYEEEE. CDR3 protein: CASSWDRGHYGYTF. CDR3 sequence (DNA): TGTGCCAGCAGCTGGGACAGGGGGCACTATGGCTACACCTTC. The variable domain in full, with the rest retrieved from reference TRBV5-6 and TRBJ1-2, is DAGVTQSPTHLIKTRGQQVTLRCSPKSGHDTVSWYQQALGQGPQFIFQYYEEEERQRGNFPDRFSGHQFPNYSSELNVNALLLGDSALYLCASSWDRGHYGYTFGSGTRLTVV.

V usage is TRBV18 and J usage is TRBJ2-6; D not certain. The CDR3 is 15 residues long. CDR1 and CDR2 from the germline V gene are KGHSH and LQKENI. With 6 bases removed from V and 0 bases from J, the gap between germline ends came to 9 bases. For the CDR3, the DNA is TGTGCCAGCTCGTTAGCCAACTCTGGGGCCAACGTCCTGACTTTC. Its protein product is CASSLANSGANVLTF.

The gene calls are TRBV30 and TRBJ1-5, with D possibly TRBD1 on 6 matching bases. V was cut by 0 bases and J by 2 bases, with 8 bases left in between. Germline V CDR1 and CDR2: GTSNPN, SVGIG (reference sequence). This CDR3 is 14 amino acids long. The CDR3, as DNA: TGTGCCTGGAGTGTGGCAGGGGGCAATCAGCCCCAGCATTTT. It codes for CAWSVAGGNQPQHF. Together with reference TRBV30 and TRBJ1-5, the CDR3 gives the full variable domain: SQTIHQWPATLVQPVGSPLSLECTVEGTSNPNLYWYRQAAGRGLQLLFYSVGIGQISSEVPQNLSASRPQDRQFILSSKKLLLSDSGFYLCAWSVAGGNQPQHFGDGTRLSIL.

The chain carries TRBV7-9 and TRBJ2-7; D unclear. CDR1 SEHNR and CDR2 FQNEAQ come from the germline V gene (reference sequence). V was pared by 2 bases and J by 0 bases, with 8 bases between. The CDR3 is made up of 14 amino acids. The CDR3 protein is CASSLSLLSYEQYF. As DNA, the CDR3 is TGTGCCAGCAGCTTATCCCTGCTCTCCTACGAGCAGTACTTC.